This T cell receptor beta chain was sequenced during a study of graft-versus-host responses after intestinal transplantation. Study information: Tacrolimus and steroids were given for two to three years to all recipients after anti-thymocyte globulin induction.

Findings and caveats of the study: Present in recipient marrow, GvH clones included some that appeared first in ileum or blood.

This table comes from immunoSEQ multiplex PCR, and its TCRdb copy is limited to in-frame clones, with some not included. The table has about 100,000 clones, approximately 90% seen once. In its sample, this clone was seen once. The antigen is unknown. This clonotype was obtained from a human donor who was the organ donor for an intestinal transplant. Sequencing used unstimulated CD4+ T cells sorted from spleen or lymph node cells, obtained before transplant.

The CDR3 spells CASSLDRVYNEQFF. CDR3 sequence (DNA): TGCGCCAGCAGCTTGGACAGGGTCTACAATGAGCAGTTCTTC. This rearrangement joins TRBV5-1 to TRBJ2-1; maybe TRBD1 (6 bases). This CDR3 spans 14 amino acids. Per germline, CDR1 SGHRS and CDR2 YFSETQ. V lost 0 bases to trimming and J lost 3 bases, with 7 bases between them.